This T cell receptor beta chain was obtained from a study of T cells in localized non-small cell lung cancer. Study outcomes and limitations: Longer overall survival associated with higher blood T cell density; shorter survival with higher adjacent-lung clonality. Only one tumor region went through sequencing, so heterogeneity may still be there. The study detected a median around 61 of the top 100 tumor clones in adjacent lung. Uninvolved adjacent lung showed the highest T cell clonality, exceeding tumor.

The data were produced by immunoSEQ multiplex PCR, yet TCRdb's version contains in-frame clones alone and is incomplete. The top ten clones hold under 30% of a sample with roughly 21,000 clones, nearly 90% of them seen once. This clone was seen a single time. The antigen remains undetermined. The V end was cut by 3 bases, the J end by 8 bases, with 4 bases between. This CDR3 comprises 9 residues. CDR1 is DFQATT, CDR2 SNEGSKA, per germline (reference sequence). This sequence originates from a male donor aged 60 or over with stage II lung adenocarcinoma. The sample in question was peripheral blood mononuclear cells, obtained before any cancer treatment. J is TRBJ1-2 and V is TRBV20-1; D is unclear. The CDR3 loop is CSASKGYTF. In DNA, the CDR3 is TGCAGTGCTAGTAAAGGCTACACCTTC.